The TCR beta chain under discussion was sequenced for a study of T cell clones after liver transplantation. V was clipped by 5 bases and J by 3 bases, with 13 bases between them. The CDR3 is 15 amino acids. In germline, CDR1 is LNHDA, CDR2 SQIVND (reference sequence). The protocol was immunoSEQ multiplex PCR, while the TCRdb copy is restricted to in-frame clones and leaves out a portion. The table has about 75,000 clones, around four fifths seen once; the top ten hold 2% to 2.5%. The chain is built from TRBV19 and TRBJ2-2, with D possibly being TRBD2 (5 bases). This TCR came from a human patient who received a liver transplant. A subset of T cells may come from the graft donor. Sequencing used CD4+ T cells from blood, obtained less than 50 months after liver transplant. The CDR3 nucleotides read TGTGCCAGTAGTGCGGGCCTGCGCTACACCGGGGAGCTGTTTTTT. This gives the protein CASSAGLRYTGELFF.